The rows below give T cell receptor beta chains drawn from one sample of a study of T cell responses to AZD1222 COVID-19 vaccine. TCRdb's copy holds only in-frame clones and misses some; the assay was immunoSEQ multiplex PCR. This table holds 120,000 to 150,000 clones, roughly 80% found once. The sequencing used peripheral blood, collected on day 0 of MenACWY control vaccination. These receptors originate from an adult in good health. CDR3s include the opening cysteine and the closing phenylalanine or tryptophan. D genes are given only for firm matches. Clone size is not always given. Where it is, it says once, few, many or a class for expanded clones.

D	V	length	J	size	DNA	CDR3
NA	TRBV7-9	13	TRBJ2-7	NA	TGTGCCAGCAGCTTAATTGGGAGCTACGAGCAGTACTTC	CASSLIGSYEQYF
NA	TRBV6-1	15	TRBJ1-2	NA	TGTGCCAGCAGTGAAGGACAGGCCCCCTACTATGGCTACACCTTC	CASSEGQAPYYGYTF
NA	TRBV6-2/TRBV6-3	15	TRBJ2-2	NA	TGTGCCAGCAGTTACTTATGGAAGACCACCGGGGAGCTGTTTTTT	CASSYLWKTTGELFF
NA	TRBV5-4	16	TRBJ1-4	few	TGTGCCAGCAGCTCGGCCCACCCAGGAGCTAATGAAAAACTGTTTTTT	CASSSAHPGANEKLFF
NA	TRBV6-5	15	TRBJ2-5	NA	TGTGCCAGCAGTTCCCCACAGGGGGGGCAAGAGACCCAGTACTTC	CASSSPQGGQETQYF
NA	TRBV10-3	12	TRBJ1-2	NA	TGTGCCATCAGTGCTCTTGATCTTGGCTACACCTTC	CAISALDLGYTF
NA	TRBV30	14	TRBJ1-2	NA	TGTGCCTGGACCCCCTCAAGTAGGAAGCATGGCTACACCTTC	CAWTPSSRKHGYTF
NA	TRBV5-6	13	TRBJ2-1	few	TGTGCCAGCAGCTCCTCGAACTACAATGAGCAGTTCTTC	CASSSSNYNEQFF
TRBD1	TRBV6-5	14	TRBJ1-1	NA	TGTGCCAGCAGCAGGGACAGTATGAACACTGAAGCTTTCTTT	CASSRDSMNTEAFF
NA	TRBV7-3	14	TRBJ2-1	NA	TGTGCCAGCAGCTTAAATTCCAGGGCCAATGAGCAGTTCTTC	CASSLNSRANEQFF
NA	TRBV6-6	15	TRBJ2-1	NA	TGTGCCAGCAGTTACCGCGTAAGCTCCTACAATGAGCAGTTCTTC	CASSYRVSSYNEQFF
NA	TRBV30	14	TRBJ2-1	NA	TGTGCCTGGAGTGTATGGCCGACCAACAATGAGCAGTTCTTC	CAWSVWPTNNEQFF
NA	TRBV19	14	TRBJ1-2	NA	TGTGCCAGTAGTATAGGTGACAGAGCCTATGGCTACACCTTC	CASSIGDRAYGYTF
NA	TRBV5-1	11	TRBJ2-6	NA	TGCGCCGCCAGGGAAGCCAACGTCCTGACTTTC	CAAREANVLTF
NA	TRBV6-5	13	TRBJ1-3	NA	TGTGCTGGGGGGCCTCCCCAAAGAGGGACCATATATTTT	CAGGPPQRGTIYF
TRBD2	TRBV3-1/TRBV3-2	18	TRBJ2-1	few	TGTGCCAGCAGCCAAGCCCCGGGGGGGCCGCGGTCGTACAATGAGCAGTTCTTC	CASSQAPGGPRSYNEQFF
NA	TRBV4-1	18	TRBJ1-2	few	TGCGCCAGCAGCCAAGATCGGGGGCCGCAAGGTTCTAACTATGGCTACACCTTC	CASSQDRGPQGSNYGYTF
TRBD2	TRBV4-1	17	TRBJ2-5	NA	TGCGCCAGCAGCCAAGATCAGGTAGCGGGGGCCAAAGAGACCCAGTACTTC	CASSQDQVAGAKETQYF
NA	TRBV7-3	16	TRBJ1-6	NA	TGTGCCAGCAGCCCCCTCGAGAGAGTGGTGAATTCACCCCTCCACTTT	CASSPLERVVNSPLHF
NA	TRBV7-9	14	TRBJ2-2	once	TGTGCCAGCAGCTTATTCAACCCCACCGGGGAGCTGTTTTTT	CASSLFNPTGELFF
TRBD1	TRBV9	16	TRBJ2-5	NA	TGTGCCAGCAGCTCCTCCGGGACAGGGTGGCTAGAGACCCAGTACTTC	CASSSSGTGWLETQYF
NA	TRBV7-9	14	TRBJ2-3	NA	TGTGCCAGCAGCTTAGGGGGCGCGGCAGATACGCAGTATTTT	CASSLGGAADTQYF
NA	TRBV5-1	14	TRBJ1-6	NA	TGCGCCAGCAGCCAGGTCAGGGGTAATTCACCCCTCCACTTT	CASSQVRGNSPLHF
NA	TRBV6-4	15	TRBJ1-6	NA	TGTGCCAGCAGTGACTCCGGGACACCGAATTCACCCCTCCACTTT	CASSDSGTPNSPLHF
TRBD1	TRBV13	14	TRBJ1-1	NA	TGTGCCAGCAGCTTTCAGGGGGAGAACACTGAAGCTTTCTTT	CASSFQGENTEAFF
NA	TRBV19	15	TRBJ1-5	NA	TGTGCCAGTAGTCCTCGAACAGGTCTCAATCAGCCCCAGCATTTT	CASSPRTGLNQPQHF
TRBD2	TRBV4-2	17	TRBJ2-5	NA	TGTGCCAGCAGCCAGGGACTAGCGGGGGGTGGCCAAGAGACCCAGTACTTC	CASSQGLAGGGQETQYF
NA	TRBV6-5	14	TRBJ1-3	NA	TGTGCCAGCAGTAGACTTTCCCCTGGAAACACCATATATTTT	CASSRLSPGNTIYF
NA	TRBV3-1/TRBV3-2	14	TRBJ1-6	NA	TGTGCCAGCAGCCTTACATTCGGGAATTCACCCCTCCACTTT	CASSLTFGNSPLHF
NA	TRBV28	14	TRBJ2-3	NA	TGTGCCAGCAGGCGGACATTAGGCACAGATACGCAGTATTTT	CASRRTLGTDTQYF
NA	TRBV5-1	16	TRBJ2-1	NA	TGCGCCAGCAGCTTGGGAATAGCGCAAAGGGGCAATGAGCAGTTCTTC	CASSLGIAQRGNEQFF
NA	TRBV19	14	TRBJ1-5	NA	TGTGCCAGTAGTGACACAGGGTCGAGGCAGCCCCAGCATTTT	CASSDTGSRQPQHF
NA	TRBV5-8	15	TRBJ2-3	NA	TGTGCCAGCAGCGCGGGACTGCAGGACACAGATACGCAGTATTTT	CASSAGLQDTDTQYF
NA	TRBV7-3	12	TRBJ2-3	NA	TGTGCCAGCAGCTCTGGGAGGGATACGCAGTATTTT	CASSSGRDTQYF
TRBD2	TRBV7-6	13	TRBJ2-7	few	TGTGCCAGCAGCTTAGGCGGGGGGGGCGAGCAGTACTTC	CASSLGGGGEQYF